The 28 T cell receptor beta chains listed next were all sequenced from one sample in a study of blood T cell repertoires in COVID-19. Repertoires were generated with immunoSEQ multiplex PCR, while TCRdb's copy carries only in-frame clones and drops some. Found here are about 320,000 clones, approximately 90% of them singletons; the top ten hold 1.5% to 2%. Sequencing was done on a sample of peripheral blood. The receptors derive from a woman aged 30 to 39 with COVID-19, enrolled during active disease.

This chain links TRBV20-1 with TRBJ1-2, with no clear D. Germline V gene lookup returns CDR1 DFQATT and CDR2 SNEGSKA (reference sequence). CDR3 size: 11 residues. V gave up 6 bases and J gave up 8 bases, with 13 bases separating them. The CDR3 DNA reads TGCAGTGCACGACTGAATGGCGGCTACACCTTC. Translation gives CSARLNGGYTF.

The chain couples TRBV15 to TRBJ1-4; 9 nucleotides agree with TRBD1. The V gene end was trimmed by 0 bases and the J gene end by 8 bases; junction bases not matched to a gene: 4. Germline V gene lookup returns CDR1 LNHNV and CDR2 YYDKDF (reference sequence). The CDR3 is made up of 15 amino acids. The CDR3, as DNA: TGTGCCACCAGCAGAGAGACAGGGGGGAACGAAAAACTGTTTTTT. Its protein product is CATSRETGGNEKLFF.

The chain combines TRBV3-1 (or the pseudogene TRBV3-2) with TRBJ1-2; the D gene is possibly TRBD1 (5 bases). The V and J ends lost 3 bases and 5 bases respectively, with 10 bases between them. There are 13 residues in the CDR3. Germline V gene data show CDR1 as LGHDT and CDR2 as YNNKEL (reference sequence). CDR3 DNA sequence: TGTGCCAGCAGCCAGGGAAGGGGATATGGCTACACCTTC. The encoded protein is CASSQGRGYGYTF.

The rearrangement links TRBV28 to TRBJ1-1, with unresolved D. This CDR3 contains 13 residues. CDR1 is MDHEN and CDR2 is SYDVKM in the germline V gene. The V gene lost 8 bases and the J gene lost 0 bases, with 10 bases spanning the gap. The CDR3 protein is CASYARLNTEAFF. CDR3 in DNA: TGTGCCAGCTACGCTCGGTTGAACACTGAAGCTTTCTTT.

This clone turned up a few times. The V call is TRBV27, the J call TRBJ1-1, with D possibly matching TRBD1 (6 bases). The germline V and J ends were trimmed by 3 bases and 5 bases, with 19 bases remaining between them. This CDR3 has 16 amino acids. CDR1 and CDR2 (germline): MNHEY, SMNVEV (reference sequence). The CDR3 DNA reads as TGTGCCAGCAGTTTCGGGGGGCCGGGATTGGGAACTGAAGCTTTCTTT. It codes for CASSFGGPGLGTEAFF.

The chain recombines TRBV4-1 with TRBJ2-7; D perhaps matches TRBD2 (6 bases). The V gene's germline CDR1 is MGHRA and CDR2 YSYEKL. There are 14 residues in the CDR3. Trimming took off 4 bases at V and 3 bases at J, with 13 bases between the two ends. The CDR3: CASSLGGGGYEQYF. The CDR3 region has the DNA TGCGCCAGCAGCCTTGGTGGGGGAGGCTACGAGCAGTACTTC.

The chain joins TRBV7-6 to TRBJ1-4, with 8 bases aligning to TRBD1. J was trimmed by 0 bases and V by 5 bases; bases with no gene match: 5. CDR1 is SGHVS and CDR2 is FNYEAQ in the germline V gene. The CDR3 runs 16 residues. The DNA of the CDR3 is TGTGCCAGCAGCCGTGACAGGGGACCAACTAATGAAAAACTGTTTTTT. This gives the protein CASSRDRGPTNEKLFF.

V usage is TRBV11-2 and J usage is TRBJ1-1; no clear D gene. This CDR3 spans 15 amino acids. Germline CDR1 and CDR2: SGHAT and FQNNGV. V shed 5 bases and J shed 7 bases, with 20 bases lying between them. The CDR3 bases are TGTGCCAGCAGCCCCTCCCTCGGTGTAGTCGGTGAAGCTTTCTTT. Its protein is CASSPSLGVVGEAFF. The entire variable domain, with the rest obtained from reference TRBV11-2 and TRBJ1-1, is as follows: EAGVAQSPRYKIIEKRQSVAFWCNPISGHATLYWYQQILGQGPKLLIQFQNNGVVDDSQLPKDRFSAERLKGVDSTLKIQPAKLEDSAVYLCASSPSLGVVGEAFFGQGTRLTVV.

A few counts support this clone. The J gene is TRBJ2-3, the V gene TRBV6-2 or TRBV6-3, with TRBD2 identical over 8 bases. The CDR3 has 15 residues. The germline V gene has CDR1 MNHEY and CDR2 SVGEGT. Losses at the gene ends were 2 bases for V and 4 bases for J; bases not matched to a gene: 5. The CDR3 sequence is CASSYGAGGSDTQYF. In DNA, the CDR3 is TGTGCCAGCAGTTACGGGGCGGGGGGCTCAGATACGCAGTATTTT.

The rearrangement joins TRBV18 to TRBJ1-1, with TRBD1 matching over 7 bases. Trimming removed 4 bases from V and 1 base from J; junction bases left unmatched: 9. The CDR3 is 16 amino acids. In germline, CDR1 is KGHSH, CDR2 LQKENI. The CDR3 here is CASSLNRGGANTEAFF. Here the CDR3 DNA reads TGTGCCAGCTCACTAAACAGGGGTGGGGCGAACACTGAAGCTTTCTTT.

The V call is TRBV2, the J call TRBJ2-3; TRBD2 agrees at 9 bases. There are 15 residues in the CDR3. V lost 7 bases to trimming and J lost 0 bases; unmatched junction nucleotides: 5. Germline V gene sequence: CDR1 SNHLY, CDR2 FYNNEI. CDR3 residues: CASKQLAGSTDTQYF. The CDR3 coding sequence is TGTGCCAGCAAACAGCTAGCGGGGAGCACAGATACGCAGTATTTT.

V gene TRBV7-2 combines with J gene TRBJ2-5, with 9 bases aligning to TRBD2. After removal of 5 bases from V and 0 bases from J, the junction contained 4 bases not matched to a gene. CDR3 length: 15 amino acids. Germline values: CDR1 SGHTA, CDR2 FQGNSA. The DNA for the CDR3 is TGTGCCAGCAGCATCTTAGCGGGGGACCAAGAGACCCAGTACTTC. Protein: CASSILAGDQETQYF.

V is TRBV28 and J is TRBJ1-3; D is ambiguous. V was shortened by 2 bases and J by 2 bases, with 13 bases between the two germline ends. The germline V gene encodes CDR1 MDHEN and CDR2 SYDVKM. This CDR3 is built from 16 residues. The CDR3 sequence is CASSLRREGTGNTIYF. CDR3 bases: TGTGCCAGCAGTTTAAGGAGGGAGGGAACTGGAAACACCATATATTTT.

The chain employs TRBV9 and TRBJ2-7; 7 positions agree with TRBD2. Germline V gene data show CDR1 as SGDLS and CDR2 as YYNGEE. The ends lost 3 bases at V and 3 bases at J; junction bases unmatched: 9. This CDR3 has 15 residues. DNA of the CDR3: TGTGCCAGCAGCGCCCAGGCCGGGGGGTTCTACGAGCAGTACTTC. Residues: CASSAQAGGFYEQYF.

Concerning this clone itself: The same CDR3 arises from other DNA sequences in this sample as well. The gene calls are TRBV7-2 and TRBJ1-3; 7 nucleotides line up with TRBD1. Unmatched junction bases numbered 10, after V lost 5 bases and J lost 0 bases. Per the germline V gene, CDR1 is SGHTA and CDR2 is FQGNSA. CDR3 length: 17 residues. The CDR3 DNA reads TGTGCCAGCAGCCTCACCGGGACAGCGAACTCTGGAAACACCATATATTTT. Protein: CASSLTGTANSGNTIYF.

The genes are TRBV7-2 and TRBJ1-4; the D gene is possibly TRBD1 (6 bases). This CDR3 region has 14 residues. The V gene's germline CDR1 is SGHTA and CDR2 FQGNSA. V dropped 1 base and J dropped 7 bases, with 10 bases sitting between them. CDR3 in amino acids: CASSLGGGFEKLFF. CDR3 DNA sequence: TGTGCCAGCAGCTTAGGAGGGGGATTTGAAAAACTGTTTTTT.

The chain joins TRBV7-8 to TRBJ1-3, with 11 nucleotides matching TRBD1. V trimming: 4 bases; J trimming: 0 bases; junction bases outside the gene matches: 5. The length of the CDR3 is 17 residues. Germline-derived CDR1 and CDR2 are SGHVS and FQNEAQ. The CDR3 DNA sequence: TGTGCCAGCAGCTCGCGGACAGGGGGCCTCTCTGGAAACACCATATATTTT. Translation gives CASSSRTGGLSGNTIYF.

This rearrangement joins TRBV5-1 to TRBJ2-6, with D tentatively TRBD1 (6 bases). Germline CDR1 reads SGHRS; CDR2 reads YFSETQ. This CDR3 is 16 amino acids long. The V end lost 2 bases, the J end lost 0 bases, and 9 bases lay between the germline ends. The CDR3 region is CASSLGQHSGANVLTF. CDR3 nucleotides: TGCGCCAGCAGCTTAGGACAGCACTCTGGGGCCAACGTCCTGACTTTC. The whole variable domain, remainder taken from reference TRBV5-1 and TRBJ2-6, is KAGVTQTPRYLIKTRGQQVTLSCSPISGHRSVSWYQQTPGQGLQFLFEYFSETQRNKGNFPGRFSGRQFSNSRSEMNVSTLELGDSALYLCASSLGQHSGANVLTFGAGSRLTVL.

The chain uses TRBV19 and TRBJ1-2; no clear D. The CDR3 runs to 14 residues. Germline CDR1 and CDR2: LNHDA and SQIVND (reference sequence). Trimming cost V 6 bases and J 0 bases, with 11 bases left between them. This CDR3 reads CASSVSLANYGYTF. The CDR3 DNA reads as TGTGCCAGTAGCGTCTCGTTAGCTAACTATGGCTACACCTTC.

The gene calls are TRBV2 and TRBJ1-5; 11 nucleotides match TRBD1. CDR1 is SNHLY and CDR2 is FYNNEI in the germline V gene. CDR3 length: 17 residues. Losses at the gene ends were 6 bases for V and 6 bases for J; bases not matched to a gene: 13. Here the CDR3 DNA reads TGTGCCAGCAGCGATTCAGGACAGGGGGCGCAGAGTCAGCCCCAGCATTTT. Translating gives CASSDSGQGAQSQPQHF.

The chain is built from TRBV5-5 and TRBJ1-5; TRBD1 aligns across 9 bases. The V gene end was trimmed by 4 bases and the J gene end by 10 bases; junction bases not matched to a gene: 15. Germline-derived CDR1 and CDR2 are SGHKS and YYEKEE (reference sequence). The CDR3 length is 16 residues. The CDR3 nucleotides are TGTGCCAGCAGCGAGGGACAGGGATGGGGTGAGAAACCCCAGCATTTT. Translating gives CASSEGQGWGEKPQHF.

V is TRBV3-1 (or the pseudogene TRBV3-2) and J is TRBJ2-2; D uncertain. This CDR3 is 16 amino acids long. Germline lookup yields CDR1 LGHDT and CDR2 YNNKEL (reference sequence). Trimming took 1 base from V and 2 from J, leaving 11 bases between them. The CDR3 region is CASSQGSVFNTGELFF. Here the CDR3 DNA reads TGTGCCAGCAGCCAAGGTTCCGTATTCAACACCGGGGAGCTGTTTTTT.

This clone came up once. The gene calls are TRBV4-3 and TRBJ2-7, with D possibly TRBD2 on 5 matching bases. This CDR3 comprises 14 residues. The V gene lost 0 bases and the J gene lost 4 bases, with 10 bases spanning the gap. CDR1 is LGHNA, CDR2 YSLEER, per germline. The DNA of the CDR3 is TGCGCCAGCAGCCAAGAGAACAGAGGGTACGAGCAGTACTTC. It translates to CASSQENRGYEQYF.

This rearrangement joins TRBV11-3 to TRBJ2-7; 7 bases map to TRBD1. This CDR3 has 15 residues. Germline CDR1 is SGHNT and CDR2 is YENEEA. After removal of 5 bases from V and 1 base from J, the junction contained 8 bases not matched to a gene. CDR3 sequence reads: CASSPRDRGSYEQYF. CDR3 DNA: TGTGCCAGCAGCCCCCGGGACAGAGGTTCCTACGAGCAGTACTTC.

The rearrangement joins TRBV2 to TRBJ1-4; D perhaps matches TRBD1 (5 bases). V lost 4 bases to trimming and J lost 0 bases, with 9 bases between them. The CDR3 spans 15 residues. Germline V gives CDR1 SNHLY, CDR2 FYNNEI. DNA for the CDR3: TGTGCCAGCAGTGGACAGTTTGCAACTAATGAAAAACTGTTTTTT. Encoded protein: CASSGQFATNEKLFF.

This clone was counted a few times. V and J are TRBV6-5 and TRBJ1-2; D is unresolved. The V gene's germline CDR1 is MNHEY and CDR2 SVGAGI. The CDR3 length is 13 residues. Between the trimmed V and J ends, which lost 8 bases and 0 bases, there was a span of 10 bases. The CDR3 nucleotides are TGTGCCAGCGTGACAACCACTAACTATGGCTACACCTTC. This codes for CASVTTTNYGYTF.

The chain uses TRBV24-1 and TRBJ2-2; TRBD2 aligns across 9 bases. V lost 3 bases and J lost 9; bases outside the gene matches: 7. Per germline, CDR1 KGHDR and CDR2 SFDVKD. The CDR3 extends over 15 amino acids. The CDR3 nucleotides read TGTGCCACCAGTGATGCCCGAGGACTAGCGAGGGAGCTGTTTTTT. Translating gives CATSDARGLARELFF.

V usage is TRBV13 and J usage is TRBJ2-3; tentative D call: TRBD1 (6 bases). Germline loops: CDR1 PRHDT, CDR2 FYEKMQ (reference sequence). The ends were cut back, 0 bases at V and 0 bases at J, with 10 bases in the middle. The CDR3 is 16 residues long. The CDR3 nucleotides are TGTGCCAGCAGCTTAGGGGAAGACAGGAGCACAGATACGCAGTATTTT. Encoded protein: CASSLGEDRSTDTQYF. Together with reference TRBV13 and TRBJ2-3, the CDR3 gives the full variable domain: AAGVIQSPRHLIKEKRETATLKCYPIPRHDTVYWYQQGPGQDPQFLISFYEKMQSDKGSIPDRFSAQQFSDYHSELNMSSLELGDSALYFCASSLGEDRSTDTQYFGPGTRLTVL.